These 30 T cell receptor beta chains were sequenced from one sample in a study of T-cell memory formation after mild COVID-19. TCRdb re-analysed the 5' RACE reads in MiXCR, keeping a single row per CDR3 protein. The data hold 250,000 to 300,000 distinct CDR3 sequences, with around 15% observed a single time. Specimen: PBMCs or a T cell subset sorted from them (not recorded which). All receptors derive from a man between 18 and 29 years old who had mild COVID-19 (a few samples of this study predate the infection). Cell type and time point are not known.

The chain joins TRBV7-9 to TRBJ1-6; D may be TRBD1 (5 bases). The CDR3 sequence is 13 residues long. Per germline, CDR1 SEHNR and CDR2 FQNEAQ (reference sequence). V was pared by 7 bases and J by 7 bases, with 11 bases between. DNA of the CDR3: TGTGCCAGCACCTCAGAGGGGAATTCACCCCTCCACTTT. It translates to CASTSEGNSPLHF.

Many counts were recorded for this clonotype. The V gene is TRBV6-2 or TRBV6-3, the J gene TRBJ2-7, with 9 positions matching TRBD2. Trimming cost V 2 bases and J 3 bases; bases outside gene matches: 2. The CDR3 extends over 14 amino acids. In germline, CDR1 is MNHEY, CDR2 SVGEGT. CDR3 sequence (DNA): TGTGCCAGCAGTTACCCAGCGGGGGGCTACGAGCAGTACTTC. Its translation: CASSYPAGGYEQYF.

This clonotype occurred a few times. CDR3 sequence: CASRVGGGSYEQYF. The CDR3, as DNA: TGTGCCAGCCGGGTAGGGGGGGGCTCTTACGAGCAGTACTTC. The chain links TRBV27 to TRBJ2-7; maybe TRBD2 (7 bases). Germline lookup yields CDR1 MNHEY and CDR2 SMNVEV (reference sequence). The CDR3 sequence is 14 residues long. Trimming left V 8 bases short and J 4 bases short, with 18 bases between.

The V gene is TRBV5-1, the J gene TRBJ1-5; 8 positions agree with TRBD1. Germline-derived CDR1 and CDR2 are SGHRS and YFSETQ. This CDR3 has 15 residues. V shed 2 bases, J shed 2 bases, and the junction held 3 bases outside the gene matches. The CDR3 sequence: CASSLQGEGNQPQHF. The DNA for the CDR3 is TGCGCCAGCAGCTTACAGGGGGAAGGCAATCAGCCCCAGCATTTT.

The chain has TRBV27 and TRBJ2-1; D may be TRBD1 (6 bases). Germline CDR1 reads MNHEY; CDR2 reads SMNVEV (reference sequence). The CDR3 runs 14 residues. Trimming pared 2 bases from V and 8 bases from J, leaving 13 bases between. CDR3 sequence (DNA): TGTGCCAGCAGTTTAGTCGCCAGGGGCCATGAGCAGTTCTTC. The encoded protein is CASSLVARGHEQFF.

The chain is built from TRBV6-6 and TRBJ2-2; TRBD1 matches at 9 bases. Looked up from germline, CDR1 is MNHNY and CDR2 is SVGAGI (reference sequence). The CDR3 covers 16 residues. Losses at the gene ends were 4 bases for V and 4 bases for J; bases not matched to a gene: 7. CDR3 in amino acids: CASSFTPDRGTGELFF. For the CDR3, the DNA is TGTGCCAGCAGTTTCACCCCGGACAGGGGCACCGGGGAGCTGTTTTTT.

The chain joins TRBV24-1 to TRBJ2-1; 9 bases are a match to TRBD2. V was clipped by 4 bases and J by 1 base; unmatched bases: 7. The CDR3 length is 17 residues. Per the germline V gene, CDR1 is KGHDR and CDR2 is SFDVKD. CDR3 in DNA: TGTGCCACCAGTGAAACACCTACTAGCGGGTCCTACAATGAGCAGTTCTTC. It encodes CATSETPTSGSYNEQFF.

This clonotype was seen only a few times. The J gene is TRBJ2-7, the V gene TRBV19; a weak D match, TRBD2 (6 bases). Deletions cut 6 bases from V and 6 bases from J, with 12 bases between. Germline CDR1 LNHDA, CDR2 SQIVND (reference sequence). The CDR3 has 12 residues. The CDR3 DNA is TGTGCCAGTAGAGGGAGGCGCGGCGAGCAGTACTTC. Translating gives CASRGRRGEQYF. The full variable domain, with the rest looked up from reference TRBV19 and TRBJ2-7, is DGGITQSPKYLFRKEGQNVTLSCEQNLNHDAMYWYRQDPGQGLRLIYYSQIVNDFQKGDIAEGYSVSREKKESFPLTVTSAQKNPTAFYLCASRGRRGEQYFGPGTRLTVT.

This clonotype came up many times. CDR3 nucleotides: TGTGCCAGCAGCTTAGTTAGTAGCGGGGGTGGTGAGCAGTTCTTC. Translation gives CASSLVSSGGGEQFF. The chain couples TRBV7-3 to TRBJ2-1; 9 bases fit TRBD2. The junction had 8 bases not matched to a gene; V was cut back by 2 bases and J by 9 bases. The CDR3 length is 15 residues. The germline V gene has CDR1 SGHTA and CDR2 FQGTGA.

The V and J genes are TRBV24-1 and TRBJ2-2; 8 positions match TRBD2. The germline gives CDR1 KGHDR, CDR2 SFDVKD. The CDR3 extends over 16 amino acids. V lost 5 bases and J lost 4; bases outside the gene matches: 8. The CDR3 region has the DNA TGTGCCACCAGTGCTGGAATGGCGGGGGGCACCGGGGAGCTGTTTTTT. Translated, it gives CATSAGMAGGTGELFF.

This clonotype was counted at least ten times. The V gene is TRBV12-3 or TRBV12-4, the J gene TRBJ2-4; tentatively, D is TRBD1 (6 bases). V was pared by 7 bases and J by 8 bases, with 18 bases between. This CDR3 comprises 14 residues. CDR3 nucleotides: TGTGCCAGCAAATTAAGGGGGTCTGTTGACATTCAGTACTTC. It codes for CASKLRGSVDIQYF.

This clonotype has a handful of counts. The chain carries TRBV18 and TRBJ2-4; tentative D call: TRBD1 (6 bases). CDR3 length equals 15 residues. The V end was cut by 3 bases, the J end by 1 base, with 10 bases between. Germline CDR1 reads KGHSH; CDR2 reads LQKENI. CDR3 residues: CASSPPGEAKNIQYF. The CDR3 DNA follows: TGTGCCAGCTCACCCCCAGGGGAGGCCAAAAACATTCAGTACTTC.

Ten or more counts support this clonotype. V is TRBV5-1 and J is TRBJ1-4, with no clear D. The ends were cut back, 0 bases at V and 3 bases at J, with 9 bases in the middle. The CDR3 spans 15 residues. From germline, CDR1 is SGHRS and CDR2 YFSETQ. Here the CDR3 reads CASSLVSESNEKLFF. CDR3 sequence (DNA): TGCGCCAGCAGCTTGGTCTCTGAGTCTAATGAAAAACTGTTTTTT.

The table lists this clonotype with a few counts. V is TRBV20-1 and J is TRBJ1-5; D unclear. Germline CDR1 and CDR2: DFQATT and SNEGSKA (reference sequence). The CDR3 has 15 residues. V was clipped by 0 bases and J by 8 bases, with 17 bases between them. CDR3 coding DNA: TGCAGTGCTAGAGATTCTACCTACCTTTGGGAGCCCCAGCATTTT. Amino acid sequence: CSARDSTYLWEPQHF.

The rearrangement links TRBV29-1 to TRBJ2-1; D unresolved. The CDR3 has 12 amino acids. CDR1 is SQVTM and CDR2 is ANQGSEA in the germline V gene. V was trimmed by 1 base and J by 7 bases, leaving 8 bases between them. In DNA form, the CDR3 reads TGCAGCGTTGAAGGGTCAGGTAATGAGCAGTTCTTC. This codes for CSVEGSGNEQFF.

This clonotype has at least ten counts. V and J are TRBV5-1 and TRBJ1-1, with D perhaps matching TRBD1 (6 bases). V was clipped by 0 bases and J by 8 bases, with 11 bases between them. Germline values: CDR1 SGHRS, CDR2 YFSETQ. CDR3 size: 13 residues. CDR3 region: CASSLGGTPEAFF. In DNA, the CDR3 is TGCGCCAGCAGCTTGGGGGGGACACCAGAAGCTTTCTTT.

The chain links TRBV6-6 to TRBJ1-6; 7 positions match TRBD1. The V gene end was trimmed by 9 bases and the J gene end by 14 bases; junction bases not matched to a gene: 13. This CDR3 comprises 13 residues. Germline CDR1 is MNHNY and CDR2 is SVGAGI (reference sequence). The CDR3: CASYHPRGLALHF. In DNA form, the CDR3 reads TGTGCCAGTTACCACCCGAGGGGGCTGGCCCTCCACTTT.

This clonotype was recorded many times. The chain employs TRBV7-3 and TRBJ1-1; D may be TRBD1 (5 bases). The CDR3 is made up of 15 amino acids. Germline CDR1 SGHTA, CDR2 FQGTGA. V shed 4 bases and J shed 1 base, with 13 bases lying between them. The CDR3 DNA sequence: TGTGCCAGCAGCTGGTCCCCAGGGAGGAACACTGAAGCTTTCTTT. This gives the protein CASSWSPGRNTEAFF.

The gene calls are TRBV30 and TRBJ2-5; D remains unclear. CDR1 is GTSNPN, CDR2 SVGIG, per germline (reference sequence). V dropped 3 bases and J dropped 6 bases, with 8 bases sitting between them. The CDR3 has 11 residues. The CDR3 nucleotides read TGTGCCTGGAGCTCTTCGAAGACCCAGTACTTC. This translates into CAWSSSKTQYF.

This clonotype was found many times. The CDR3 nucleotides are TGCGCCAGCAGCCAGGGGGACGCCACCTATGAACGCTACACCTTC. Protein: CASSQGDATYERYTF. The chain recombines TRBV4-3 with TRBJ1-2, with a possible D match to TRBD1 (5 bases). There are 15 residues in the CDR3. V was pared by 3 bases and J by 9 bases, with 20 bases between. The germline gives CDR1 LGHNA, CDR2 YSLEER.

This clonotype turned up a few times. The chain links TRBV4-2 to TRBJ2-2, with TRBD2 identical over 12 bases. Germline CDR1 and CDR2: LGHNA and YNFKEQ. CDR3 size: 17 residues. J was trimmed by 1 base and V by 3 bases; bases with no gene match: 3. CDR3 protein: CASSQAGLAGNTGELFF. The CDR3 nucleotides read TGTGCCAGCAGCCAGGCGGGACTAGCGGGGAACACCGGGGAGCTGTTTTTT.

The chain is built from TRBV5-6 and TRBJ2-1, with 8 bases lining up with TRBD2. The trim removed 1 base at V and 0 bases at J, leaving 6 bases unmatched. This CDR3 is built from 17 residues. Germline CDR1 reads SGHDT; CDR2 reads YYEEEE. This chain's CDR3 is CASSLWLAGSSYNEQFF. The CDR3 DNA follows: TGTGCCAGCAGCTTGTGGTTAGCGGGGAGCTCCTACAATGAGCAGTTCTTC.

The chain combines TRBV4-1 with TRBJ1-1; TRBD1 matches 7 bases. The germline V gene encodes CDR1 MGHRA and CDR2 YSYEKL. This CDR3 comprises 15 residues. After removal of 0 bases from V and 3 bases from J, the junction contained 4 bases not matched to a gene. In DNA, the CDR3 is TGCGCCAGCAGCCAAGAGGGGCAGGGGGACACTGAAGCTTTCTTT. Amino acids: CASSQEGQGDTEAFF.

The rearrangement links TRBV29-1 to TRBJ2-3, with 8 bases fitting TRBD1. J gave up 1 base and V 7 bases, and 7 bases lay outside the gene matches. This CDR3 spans 14 amino acids. Per germline, CDR1 SQVTM and CDR2 ANQGSEA. This chain's CDR3 is CSAEATGGTDTQYF. CDR3 nucleotide sequence: TGCAGCGCCGAGGCGACAGGGGGCACAGATACGCAGTATTTT.

The chain has TRBV12-3 or TRBV12-4 and TRBJ2-3, with D perhaps being TRBD1 or TRBD2 (5 bases each). V dropped 2 bases and J dropped 5 bases, with 14 bases sitting between them. CDR3 length: 15 amino acids. CDR3 sequence reads: CASSLIRERGDTQYF. The DNA for the CDR3 is TGTGCCAGCAGTTTAATCAGGGAGAGAGGAGATACGCAGTATTTT.

This clonotype has more than one count but fewer than ten. V is TRBV20-1 and J is TRBJ1-3, with D maybe TRBD1 (5 bases). Per the germline V gene, CDR1 is DFQATT and CDR2 is SNEGSKA (reference sequence). V lost 2 bases to trimming and J lost 5 bases, with 10 bases between them. This CDR3 is built from 13 residues. The CDR3 DNA reads as TGCAGTGCTAGACGCTGGGGGAGAAACACCATATATTTT. It is translated as CSARRWGRNTIYF.

J is TRBJ2-2 and V is TRBV9; D gene unclear. Germline CDR1 is SGDLS and CDR2 is YYNGEE. Trimming removed 8 bases at V and 1 base at J, with 12 bases between. The CDR3 is 14 amino acids. The CDR3 sequence: CASRTGLNTGELFF. The CDR3 DNA reads as TGTGCCAGTAGAACCGGGTTGAACACCGGGGAGCTGTTTTTT.

The gene calls are TRBV7-8 and TRBJ2-1; D is ambiguous. This CDR3 region has 14 residues. Germline CDR1 reads SGHVS; CDR2 reads FQNEAQ. V shed 5 bases and J shed 5 bases, with 13 bases lying between them. CDR3 in amino acids: CASSPSLGNNEQFF. CDR3 bases: TGTGCCAGCAGCCCGAGCCTAGGGAACAATGAGCAGTTCTTC.

This chain uses TRBV5-1 with TRBJ2-7, with D possibly TRBD1 on 6 matching bases. The CDR3 has 15 amino acids. From germline, CDR1 is SGHRS and CDR2 YFSETQ. Trimming removed 3 bases from V and 3 bases from J, with 16 bases in between. DNA of the CDR3: TGCGCCAGCAGCTCCCGTGGTGGGGGCCTCTACGAGCAGTACTTC. This encodes CASSSRGGGLYEQYF.

This clonotype occurred a few times. The rearrangement joins TRBV29-1 to TRBJ2-1; 7 nucleotides align to TRBD2. The V segment lost 8 bases and the J segment 7 bases; nucleotides outside the gene matches: 2. The CDR3 loop spans 10 amino acids. CDR1 is SQVTM, CDR2 ANQGSEA, per germline. CDR3 coding DNA: TGCAGCACGGGGGGTAATGAGCAGTTCTTC. Translated: CSTGGNEQFF.